A single T cell receptor beta chain is shown here with its context. This record belongs to a study of blood T cell repertoires in COVID-19. Study-wide background: From T cells, B-cell-depleted T cells, or PBMCs came the material, which was cDNA or gDNA.

In the study's own analysis: Scientists estimated how many nucleated cells there were by amplifying reference gene primers. Data came from immunoSEQ multiplex PCR; TCRdb stores just in-frame clones and leaves some out. The V and J calls and clone size were taken over from that table, and D and trimming were inferred from the DNA. In the table there are about 160,000 clones, roughly 80% of which are singletons. Germline V lookup: CDR1 SGHRS, CDR2 YFSETQ. The J segment lost 10 bases and the V segment lost 4 bases, leaving 8 bases of the junction unmatched. The CDR3 is 14 amino acids. This chain links TRBV5-1 with TRBJ1-4, with 9 positions matching TRBD1. Material: peripheral blood. The clonotype originates from a man between 65 and 80 years old with acute or convalescent COVID-19. CDR3 amino acids: CASSPGQGQGKLFF. The CDR3 bases are TGCGCCAGCAGCCCCGGACAGGGGCAGGGAAAACTGTTTTTT.